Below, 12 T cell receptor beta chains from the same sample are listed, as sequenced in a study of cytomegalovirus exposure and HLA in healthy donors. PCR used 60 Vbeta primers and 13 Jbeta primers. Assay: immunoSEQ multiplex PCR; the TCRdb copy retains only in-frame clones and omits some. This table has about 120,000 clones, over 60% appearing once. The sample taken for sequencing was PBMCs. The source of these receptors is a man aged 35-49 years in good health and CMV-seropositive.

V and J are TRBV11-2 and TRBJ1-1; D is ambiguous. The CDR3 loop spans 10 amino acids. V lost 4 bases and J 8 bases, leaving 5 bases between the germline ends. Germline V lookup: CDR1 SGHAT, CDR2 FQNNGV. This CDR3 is CASSSLEAFF. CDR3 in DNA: TGTGCCAGCAGCTCCTTAGAAGCTTTCTTT.

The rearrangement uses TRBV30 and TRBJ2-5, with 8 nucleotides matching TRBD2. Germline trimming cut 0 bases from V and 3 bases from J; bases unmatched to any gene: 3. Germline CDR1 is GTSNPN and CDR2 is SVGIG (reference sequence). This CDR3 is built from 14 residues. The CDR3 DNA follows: TGTGCCTGGAGTGTACTAGCGGAGAAAGAGACCCAGTACTTC. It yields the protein CAWSVLAEKETQYF.

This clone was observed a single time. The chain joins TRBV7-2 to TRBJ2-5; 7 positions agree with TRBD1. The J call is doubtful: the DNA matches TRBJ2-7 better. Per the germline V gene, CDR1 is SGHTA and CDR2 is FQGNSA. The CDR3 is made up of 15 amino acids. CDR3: CASSPETGADYEQYF. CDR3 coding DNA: TGTGCCAGCAGCCCAGAAACAGGGGCCGACTACGAGCAGTACTTC.

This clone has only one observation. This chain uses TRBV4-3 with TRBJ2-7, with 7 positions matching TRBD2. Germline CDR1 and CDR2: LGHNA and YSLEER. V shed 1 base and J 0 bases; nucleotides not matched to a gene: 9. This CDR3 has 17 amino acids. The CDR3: CASSQGGRGDLSYEQYF. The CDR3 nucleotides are TGCGCCAGCAGCCAAGGGGGACGGGGGGATCTCTCCTACGAGCAGTACTTC.

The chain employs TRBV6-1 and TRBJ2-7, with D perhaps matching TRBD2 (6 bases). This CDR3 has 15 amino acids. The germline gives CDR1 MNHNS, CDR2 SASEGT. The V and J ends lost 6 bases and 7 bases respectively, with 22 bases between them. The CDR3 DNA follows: TGTGCCAGCAGGACAAAGGACGGAGGGCCCGAGGAGCAGTACTTC. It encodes CASRTKDGGPEEQYF.

CDR3 sequence (DNA): TGTGCCAGCAGCCCCGGCGGAGCTTTTAGCGCCGAGCAGTACTTC. Amino acids: CASSPGGAFSAEQYF. The chain joins TRBV7-2 to TRBJ2-7, with a possible D match to TRBD2 (5 bases). The V and J ends lost 5 bases and 6 bases respectively, with 20 bases between them. Germline CDR1 and CDR2: SGHTA and FQGNSA. The CDR3 is 15 amino acids.

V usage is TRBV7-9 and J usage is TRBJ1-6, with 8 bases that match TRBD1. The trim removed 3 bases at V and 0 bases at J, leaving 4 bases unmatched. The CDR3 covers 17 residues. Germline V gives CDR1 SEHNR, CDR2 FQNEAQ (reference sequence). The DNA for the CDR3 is TGTGCCAGCAGCTTGGTTACAGGGGGCTCCTATAATTCACCCCTCCACTTT. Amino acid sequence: CASSLVTGGSYNSPLHF.

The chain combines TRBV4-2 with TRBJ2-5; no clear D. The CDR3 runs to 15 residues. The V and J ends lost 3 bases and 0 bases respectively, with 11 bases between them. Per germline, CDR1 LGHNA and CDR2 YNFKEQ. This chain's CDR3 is CASSQRFGNQETQYF. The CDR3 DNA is TGTGCCAGCAGCCAGCGGTTTGGAAACCAAGAGACCCAGTACTTC.

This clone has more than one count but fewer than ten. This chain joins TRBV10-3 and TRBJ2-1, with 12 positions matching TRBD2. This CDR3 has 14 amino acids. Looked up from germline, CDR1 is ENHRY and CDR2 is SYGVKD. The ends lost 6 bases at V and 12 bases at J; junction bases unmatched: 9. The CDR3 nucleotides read TGTGCCATCAGCCCGGGACTAGCGGGTGCTGGGCAGTTCTTC. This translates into CAISPGLAGAGQFF.

CDR3 protein: CASSEADRARYNSPLHF. Here the CDR3 DNA reads TGTGCCAGCAGCGAAGCGGACAGGGCCCGTTATAATTCACCCCTCCACTTT. The chain couples TRBV9 to TRBJ1-6; TRBD1 aligns across 8 bases. Germline V gene sequence: CDR1 SGDLS, CDR2 YYNGEE. The CDR3 spans 17 residues. J was trimmed by 4 bases and V by 3 bases; bases with no gene match: 9. The full variable domain, its missing parts supplied by reference TRBV9 and TRBJ1-6, is DSGVTQTPKHLITATGQRVTLRCSPRSGDLSVYWYQQSLDQGLQFLIQYYNGEERAKGNILERFSAQQFPDLHSELNLSSLELGDSALYFCASSEADRARYNSPLHFGNGTRLTVT.

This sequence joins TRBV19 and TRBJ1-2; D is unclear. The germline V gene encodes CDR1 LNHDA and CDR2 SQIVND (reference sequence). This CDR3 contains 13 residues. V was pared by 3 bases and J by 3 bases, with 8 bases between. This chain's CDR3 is CASSIRGYYGYTF. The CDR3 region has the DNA TGTGCCAGTAGTATCCGAGGGTACTATGGCTACACCTTC.

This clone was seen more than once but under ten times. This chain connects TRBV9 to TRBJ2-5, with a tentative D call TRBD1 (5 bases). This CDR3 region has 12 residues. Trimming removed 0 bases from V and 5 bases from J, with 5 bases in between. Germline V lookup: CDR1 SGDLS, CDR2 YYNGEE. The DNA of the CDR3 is TGTGCCAGCAGCGTAGAGGGGGAGACCCAGTACTTC. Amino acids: CASSVEGETQYF.